One sample yielded the 3 T cell receptor beta chains listed below, sequenced in a study of control samples from healthy donors and cancer patients. The table came from immunoSEQ multiplex PCR; TCRdb's copy has only in-frame clones and leaves some out. The repertoire has around 150,000 clones, 88% of them found once; the top ten carry 1.5% to 2%. Sequencing was carried out using blood. The receptors were sampled from a man aged 18 to 30 in good health.

The V gene is TRBV5-4, the J gene TRBJ2-3; 15 bases are shared with TRBD2. The CDR3 is made up of 18 amino acids. Unmatched junction bases numbered 8, after V lost 5 bases and J lost 1 base. Germline CDR1 and CDR2: SGHNT and YYREEE (reference sequence). CDR3 in amino acids: CASSRGLAGGPGTDTQYF. In DNA form, the CDR3 reads TGTGCCAGCAGTCGAGGACTAGCGGGGGGGCCGGGCACAGATACGCAGTATTTT.

The DNA for the CDR3 is TGTGCCAGCAGCTATGAAGGGGGGTGGCGGTACTTC. Translation: CASSYEGGWRYF. The chain couples TRBV2 to TRBJ2-7; D tentatively fits TRBD1 or TRBD2 (6 bases each). This CDR3 is 12 amino acids long. Germline V gene sequence: CDR1 SNHLY, CDR2 FYNNEI. V gave up 6 bases and J gave up 12 bases, with 18 bases separating them.

This clone was seen a single time. This chain connects TRBV28 to TRBJ1-5; 7 positions agree with TRBD1. Germline trimming cut 6 bases from V and 11 bases from J; bases unmatched to any gene: 16. This CDR3 is 15 amino acids long. Germline CDR1 is MDHEN and CDR2 is SYDVKM. Here the CDR3 reads CASSTGTESPKAQHF. CDR3 nucleotide sequence: TGTGCCAGCAGCACCGGGACAGAAAGCCCGAAAGCCCAGCATTTT.